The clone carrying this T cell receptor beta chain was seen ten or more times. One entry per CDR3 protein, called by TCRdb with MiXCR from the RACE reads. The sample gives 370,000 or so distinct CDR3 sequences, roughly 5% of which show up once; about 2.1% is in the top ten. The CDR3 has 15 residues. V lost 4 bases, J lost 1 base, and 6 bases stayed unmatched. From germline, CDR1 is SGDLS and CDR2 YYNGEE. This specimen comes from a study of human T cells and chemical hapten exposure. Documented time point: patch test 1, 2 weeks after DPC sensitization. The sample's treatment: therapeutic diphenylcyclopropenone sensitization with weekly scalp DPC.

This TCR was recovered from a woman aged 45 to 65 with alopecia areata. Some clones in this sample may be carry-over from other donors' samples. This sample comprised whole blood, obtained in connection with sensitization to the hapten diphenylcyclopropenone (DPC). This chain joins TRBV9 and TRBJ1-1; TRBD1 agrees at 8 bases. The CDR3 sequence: CASSIVRGPNTEAFF. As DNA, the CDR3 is TGTGCCAGCAGCATCGTCAGGGGGCCGAACACTGAAGCTTTCTTT.